This T cell receptor beta chain stems from a study of cytomegalovirus exposure and HLA in healthy donors. The PCR contained 60 Vbeta and 13 Jbeta primers. Some clones are missing from TCRdb's copy, which holds only in-frame ones; the method was immunoSEQ multiplex PCR. The sample comprises fewer than 150,000 clones, 73% of which are singletons, and over 13% rests with the top ten. CDR1 is PRHDT, CDR2 FYEKMQ, per germline (reference sequence). J gave up 4 bases and V 2 bases, and 4 bases lay outside the gene matches. CDR3 length equals 14 residues. This TCR came from a human donor in good health. The rearrangement uses TRBV13 and TRBJ1-1, with TRBD1 matching over 7 bases. Specimen: PBMCs. This CDR3 is CASSLRGLVTEAFF. CDR3 nucleotide sequence: TGTGCCAGCAGCTTAAGGGGGCTTGTCACTGAAGCTTTCTTT.